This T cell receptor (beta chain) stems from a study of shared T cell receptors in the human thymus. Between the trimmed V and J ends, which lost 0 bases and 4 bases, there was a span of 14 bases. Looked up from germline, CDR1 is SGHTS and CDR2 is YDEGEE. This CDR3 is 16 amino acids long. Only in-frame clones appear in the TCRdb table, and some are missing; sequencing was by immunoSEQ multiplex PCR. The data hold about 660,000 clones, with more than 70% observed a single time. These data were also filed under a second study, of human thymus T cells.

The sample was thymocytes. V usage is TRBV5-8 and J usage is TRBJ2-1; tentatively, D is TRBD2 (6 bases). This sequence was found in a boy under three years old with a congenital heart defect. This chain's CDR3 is CASSLGLPSVYNEQFF. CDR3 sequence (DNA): TGTGCCAGCAGCTTGGGACTCCCTAGCGTTTACAATGAGCAGTTCTTC. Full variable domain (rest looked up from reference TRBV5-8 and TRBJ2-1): EAGVTQSPTHLIKTRGQQATLRCSPISGHTSVYWYQQALGLGLQFLLWYDEGEERNRGNFPPRFSGRQFPNYSSELNVNALELEDSALYLCASSLGLPSVYNEQFFGPGTRLTVL.